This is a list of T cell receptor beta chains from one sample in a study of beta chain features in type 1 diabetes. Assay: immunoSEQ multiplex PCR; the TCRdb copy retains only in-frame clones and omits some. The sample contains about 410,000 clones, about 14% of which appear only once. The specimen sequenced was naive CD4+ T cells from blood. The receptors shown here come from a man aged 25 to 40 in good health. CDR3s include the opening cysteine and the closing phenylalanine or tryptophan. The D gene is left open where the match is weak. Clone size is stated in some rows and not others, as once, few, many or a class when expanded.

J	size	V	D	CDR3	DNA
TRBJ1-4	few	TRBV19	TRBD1	CASRPQGILTELFF	TGTGCCAGTAGACCACAGGGGATATTGACGGAACTGTTTTTT
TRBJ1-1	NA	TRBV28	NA	CASSLGLEEAFF	TGTGCCAGCAGTTTAGGGCTAGAGGAAGCTTTCTTT
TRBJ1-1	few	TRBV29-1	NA	CSVEGQYMNTEAFF	TGCAGCGTTGAAGGGCAGTACATGAACACTGAAGCTTTCTTT
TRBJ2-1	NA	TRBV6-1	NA	CASTTIQKYNEQFF	TGTGCCAGCACCACGATACAGAAGTACAATGAGCAGTTCTTC
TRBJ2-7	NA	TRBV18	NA	CASSEYRAGEQYF	TGTGCCAGCTCAGAATACAGGGCTGGCGAGCAGTACTTC
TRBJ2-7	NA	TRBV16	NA	CASSPDNEQYF	TGTGCCAGCAGCCCCGACAACGAGCAGTACTTC
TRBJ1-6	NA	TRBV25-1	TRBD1	CASCHRQGNSPLHF	TGTGCCAGCTGCCACAGACAGGGGAACTCACCCCTCCACTTT
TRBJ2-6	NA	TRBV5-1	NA	CASSGTGPPSGANVLTF	TGCGCCAGCAGCGGTACAGGGCCCCCCTCTGGGGCCAACGTCCTGACTTTC
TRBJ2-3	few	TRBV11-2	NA	CASRAWGTGTDTQYF	TGTGCCAGCAGGGCCTGGGGAACGGGCACAGATACGCAGTATTTT
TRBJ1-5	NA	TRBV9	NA	CASSVAGNSNQPQHF	TGTGCCAGCAGCGTAGCGGGCAATAGCAATCAGCCCCAGCATTTT
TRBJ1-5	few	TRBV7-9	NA	CASSLAGPQHF	TGTGCCAGCAGCTTAGCAGGACCCCAGCATTTT
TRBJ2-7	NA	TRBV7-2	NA	CASSHPRGEQYF	TGTGCCAGCAGCCACCCTCGCGGCGAGCAGTACTTC
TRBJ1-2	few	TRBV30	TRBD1	CAWRTTGTGGSYTF	TGTGCCTGGAGAACAACCGGGACAGGGGGAAGCTACACCTTC
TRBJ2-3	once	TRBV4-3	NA	CASSQDPGGRDTQYF	TGCGCCAGCAGCCAAGACCCAGGCGGAAGAGATACGCAGTATTTT
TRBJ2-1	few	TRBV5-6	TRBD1	CASSTQTGKGYNEQFF	TGTGCCAGCAGCACCCAGACAGGGAAGGGCTACAATGAGCAGTTCTTC
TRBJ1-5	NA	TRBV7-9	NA	CASSLGTGSGNQPQHF	TGTGCCAGCAGCTTAGGAACTGGTTCGGGCAATCAGCCCCAGCATTTT
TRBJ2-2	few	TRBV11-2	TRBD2	CASSLSGGNTGELFF	TGTGCCAGCTCCCTTAGCGGGGGAAACACCGGGGAGCTGTTTTTT
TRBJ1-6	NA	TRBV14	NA	CASSQDRGTLNSPLHF	TGTGCCAGCAGCCAAGATCGGGGGACACTCAATTCACCCCTCCACTTT